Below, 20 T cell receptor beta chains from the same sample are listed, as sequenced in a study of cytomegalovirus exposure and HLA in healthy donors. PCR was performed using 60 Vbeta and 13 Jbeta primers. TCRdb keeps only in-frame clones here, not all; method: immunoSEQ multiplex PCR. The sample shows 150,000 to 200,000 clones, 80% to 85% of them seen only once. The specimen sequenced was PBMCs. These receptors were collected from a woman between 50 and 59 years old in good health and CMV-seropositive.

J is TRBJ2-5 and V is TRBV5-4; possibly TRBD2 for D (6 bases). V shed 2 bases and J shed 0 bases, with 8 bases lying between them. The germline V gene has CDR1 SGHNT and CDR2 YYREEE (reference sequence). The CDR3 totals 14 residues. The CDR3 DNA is TGTGCCAGCAGCTTCCCGGGGGACCAAGAGACCCAGTACTTC. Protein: CASSFPGDQETQYF.

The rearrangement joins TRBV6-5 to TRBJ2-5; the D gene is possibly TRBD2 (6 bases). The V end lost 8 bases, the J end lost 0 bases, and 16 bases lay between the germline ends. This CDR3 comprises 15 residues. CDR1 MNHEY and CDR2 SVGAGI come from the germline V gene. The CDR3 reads CASQENGGYQETQYF. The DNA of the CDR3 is TGTGCCAGCCAAGAGAACGGAGGGTACCAAGAGACCCAGTACTTC.

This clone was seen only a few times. The CDR3 sequence: CASSLAAEHYEQYF. The CDR3 DNA reads TGTGCCAGCAGTCTTGCCGCAGAACACTACGAGCAGTACTTC. The V gene is TRBV11-2, the J gene TRBJ2-7; D is unresolved. Per the germline V gene, CDR1 is SGHAT and CDR2 is FQNNGV. The CDR3 runs to 14 residues. V dropped 6 bases and J dropped 3 bases, with 15 bases sitting between them.

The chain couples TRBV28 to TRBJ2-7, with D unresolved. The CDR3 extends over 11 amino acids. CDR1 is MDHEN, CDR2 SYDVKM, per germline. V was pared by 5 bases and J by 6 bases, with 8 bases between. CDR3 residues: CASSLSLEQYF. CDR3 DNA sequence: TGTGCCAGCAGTCTCTCCCTCGAGCAGTACTTC.

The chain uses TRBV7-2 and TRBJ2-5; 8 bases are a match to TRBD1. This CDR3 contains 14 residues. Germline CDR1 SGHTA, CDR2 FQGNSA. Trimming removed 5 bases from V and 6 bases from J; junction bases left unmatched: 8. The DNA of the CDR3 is TGTGCCAGCAGCCTAGGGGTCAGGGGGCAGACCCAGTACTTC. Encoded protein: CASSLGVRGQTQYF.

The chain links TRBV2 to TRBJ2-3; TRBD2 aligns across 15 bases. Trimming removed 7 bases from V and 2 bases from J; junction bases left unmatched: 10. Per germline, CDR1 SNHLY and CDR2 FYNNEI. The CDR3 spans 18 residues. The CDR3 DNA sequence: TGTGCCAGCACCCGGGGACTAGCGGGGGGAGGACCCACAGATACGCAGTATTTT. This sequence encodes CASTRGLAGGGPTDTQYF.

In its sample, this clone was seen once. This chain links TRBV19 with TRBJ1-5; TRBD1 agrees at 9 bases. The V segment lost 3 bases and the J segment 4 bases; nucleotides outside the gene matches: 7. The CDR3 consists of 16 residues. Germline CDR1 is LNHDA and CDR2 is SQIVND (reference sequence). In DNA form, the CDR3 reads TGTGCCAGTAGTATTCACGACAGGGGGGGAAATCAGCCCCAGCATTTT. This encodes CASSIHDRGGNQPQHF.

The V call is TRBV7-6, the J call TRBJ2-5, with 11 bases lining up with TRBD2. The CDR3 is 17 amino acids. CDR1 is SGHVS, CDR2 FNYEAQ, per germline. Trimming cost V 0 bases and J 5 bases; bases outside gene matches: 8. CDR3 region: CASSLAIRLAGGETQYF. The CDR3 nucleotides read TGTGCCAGCAGCTTAGCGATCCGGCTAGCGGGAGGCGAGACCCAGTACTTC. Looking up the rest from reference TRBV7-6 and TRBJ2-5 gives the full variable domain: GAGVSQSPRYKVTKRGQDVALRCDPISGHVSLYWYRQALGQGPEFLTYFNYEAQQDKSGLPNDRFSAERPEGSISTLTIQRTEQRDSAMYRCASSLAIRLAGGETQYFGPGTRLLVL.

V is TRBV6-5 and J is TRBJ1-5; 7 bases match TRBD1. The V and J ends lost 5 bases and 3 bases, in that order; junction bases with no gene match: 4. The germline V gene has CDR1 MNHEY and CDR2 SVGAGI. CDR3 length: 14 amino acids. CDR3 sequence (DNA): TGTGCCAGCAGTAGACAGGGTTACAATCAGCCCCAGCATTTT. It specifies CASSRQGYNQPQHF.

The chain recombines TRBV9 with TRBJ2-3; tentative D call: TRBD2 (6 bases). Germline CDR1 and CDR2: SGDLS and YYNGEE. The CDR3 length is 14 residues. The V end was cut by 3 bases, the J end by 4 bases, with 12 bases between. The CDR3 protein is CASSAGTLADTQYF. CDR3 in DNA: TGTGCCAGCAGCGCGGGGACTTTAGCAGATACGCAGTATTTT.

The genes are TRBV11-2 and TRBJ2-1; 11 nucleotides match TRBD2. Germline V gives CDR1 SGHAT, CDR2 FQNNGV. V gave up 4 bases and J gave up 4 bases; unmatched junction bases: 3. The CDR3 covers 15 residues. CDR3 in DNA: TGTGCCAGCAGCTGGGGACTAGCGGCTTACAATGAGCAGTTCTTC. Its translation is CASSWGLAAYNEQFF.

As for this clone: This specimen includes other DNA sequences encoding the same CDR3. CDR3 DNA: TGTGCCAGCAGTACAGGTAGGAGTACTGAAGCTTTCTTT. It is translated as CASSTGRSTEAFF. The gene calls are TRBV28 and TRBJ1-1, with D possibly TRBD1 on 5 matching bases. This CDR3 has 13 residues. Trimming removed 5 bases at V and 5 bases at J, with 12 bases between. Germline values: CDR1 MDHEN, CDR2 SYDVKM.

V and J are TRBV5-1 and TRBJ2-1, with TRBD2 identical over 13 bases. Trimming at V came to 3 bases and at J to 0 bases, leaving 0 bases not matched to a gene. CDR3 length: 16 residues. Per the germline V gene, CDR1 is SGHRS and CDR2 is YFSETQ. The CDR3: CASSWTSGSSYNEQFF. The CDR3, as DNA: TGCGCCAGCAGCTGGACTAGCGGGAGCTCCTACAATGAGCAGTTCTTC.

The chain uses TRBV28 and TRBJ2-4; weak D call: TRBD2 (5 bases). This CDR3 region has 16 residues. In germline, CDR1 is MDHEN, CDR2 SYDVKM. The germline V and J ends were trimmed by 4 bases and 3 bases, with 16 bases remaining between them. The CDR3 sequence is CASSSPPQSGKNIQYF. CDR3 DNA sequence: TGTGCCAGCAGTTCCCCCCCACAAAGCGGCAAAAACATTCAGTACTTC.

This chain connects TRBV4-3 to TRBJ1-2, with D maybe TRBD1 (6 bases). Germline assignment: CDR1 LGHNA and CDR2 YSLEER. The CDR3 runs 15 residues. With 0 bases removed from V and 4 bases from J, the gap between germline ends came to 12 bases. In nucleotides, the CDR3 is TGCGCCAGCAGCCAAGATACAGGGACCCCCTATGGCTACACCTTC. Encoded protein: CASSQDTGTPYGYTF.

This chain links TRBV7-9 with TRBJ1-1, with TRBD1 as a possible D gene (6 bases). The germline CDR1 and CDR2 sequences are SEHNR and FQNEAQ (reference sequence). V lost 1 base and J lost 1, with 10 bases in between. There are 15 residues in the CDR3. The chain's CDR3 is CASSLETGRNTEAFF. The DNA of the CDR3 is TGTGCCAGCAGCTTAGAAACAGGGAGGAACACTGAAGCTTTCTTT.

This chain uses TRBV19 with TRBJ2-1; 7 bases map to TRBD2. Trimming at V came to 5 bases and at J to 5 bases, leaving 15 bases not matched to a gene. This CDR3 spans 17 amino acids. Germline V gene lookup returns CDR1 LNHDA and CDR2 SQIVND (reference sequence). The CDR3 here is CASSSPAASGFNNEQFF. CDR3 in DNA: TGTGCCAGTAGTTCTCCCGCGGCTAGCGGATTTAACAATGAGCAGTTCTTC. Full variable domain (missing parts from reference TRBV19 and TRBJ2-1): DGGITQSPKYLFRKEGQNVTLSCEQNLNHDAMYWYRQDPGQGLRLIYYSQIVNDFQKGDIAEGYSVSREKKESFPLTVTSAQKNPTAFYLCASSSPAASGFNNEQFFGPGTRLTVL.

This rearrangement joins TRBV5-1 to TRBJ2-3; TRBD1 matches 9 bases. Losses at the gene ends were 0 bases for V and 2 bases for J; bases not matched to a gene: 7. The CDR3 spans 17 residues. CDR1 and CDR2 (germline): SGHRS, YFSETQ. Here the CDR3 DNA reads TGCGCCAGCAGCTTGGCACCGGGACAGGGAAACACAGATACGCAGTATTTT. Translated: CASSLAPGQGNTDTQYF.

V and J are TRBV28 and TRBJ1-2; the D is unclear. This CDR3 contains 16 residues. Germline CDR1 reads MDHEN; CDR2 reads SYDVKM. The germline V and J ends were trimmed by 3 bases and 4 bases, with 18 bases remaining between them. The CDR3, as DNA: TGTGCCAGCAGTTTCCCCTCCACGGGAGGTGGCTATGGCTACACCTTC. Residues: CASSFPSTGGGYGYTF.

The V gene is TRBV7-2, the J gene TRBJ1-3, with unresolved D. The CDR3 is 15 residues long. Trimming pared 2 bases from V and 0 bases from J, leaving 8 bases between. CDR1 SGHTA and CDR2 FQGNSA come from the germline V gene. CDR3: CASSLIAGSGNTIYF. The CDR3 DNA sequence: TGTGCCAGCAGCTTAATTGCAGGCTCTGGAAACACCATATATTTT. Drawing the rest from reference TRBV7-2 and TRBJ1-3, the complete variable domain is GAGVSQSPSNKVTEKGKDVELRCDPISGHTALYWYRQSLGQGLEFLIYFQGNSAPDKSGLPSDRFSAERTGGSVSTLTIQRTQQEDSAVYLCASSLIAGSGNTIYFGEGSWLTVV.